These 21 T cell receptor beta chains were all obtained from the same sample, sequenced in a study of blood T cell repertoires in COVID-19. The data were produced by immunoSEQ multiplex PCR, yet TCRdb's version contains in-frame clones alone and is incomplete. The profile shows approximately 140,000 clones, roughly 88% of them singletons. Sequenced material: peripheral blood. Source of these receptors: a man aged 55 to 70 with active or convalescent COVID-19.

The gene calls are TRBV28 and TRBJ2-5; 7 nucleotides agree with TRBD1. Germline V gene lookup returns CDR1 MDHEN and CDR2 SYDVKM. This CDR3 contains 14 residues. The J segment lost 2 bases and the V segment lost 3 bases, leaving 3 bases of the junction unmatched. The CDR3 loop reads CASSLKGQQETQYF. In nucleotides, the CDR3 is TGTGCCAGCAGTTTGAAGGGACAGCAAGAGACCCAGTACTTC.

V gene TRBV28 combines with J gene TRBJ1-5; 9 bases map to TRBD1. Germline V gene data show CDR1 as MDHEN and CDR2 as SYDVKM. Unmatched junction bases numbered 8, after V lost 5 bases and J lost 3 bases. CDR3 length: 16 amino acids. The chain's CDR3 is CASSPTGTGPNQPQHF. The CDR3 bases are TGTGCCAGCAGTCCTACCGGGACAGGGCCCAATCAGCCCCAGCATTTT.

The DNA of the CDR3 is TGTGCCAGCAGCTTAGTAGCGGGAGGCTGGAACGAGCAGTTCTTC. Its protein is CASSLVAGGWNEQFF. The V and J genes are TRBV11-2 and TRBJ2-1; 10 bases agree with TRBD2. The CDR3 is 15 residues long. Germline values: CDR1 SGHAT, CDR2 FQNNGV. V shed 1 base and J 10 bases; nucleotides not matched to a gene: 7.

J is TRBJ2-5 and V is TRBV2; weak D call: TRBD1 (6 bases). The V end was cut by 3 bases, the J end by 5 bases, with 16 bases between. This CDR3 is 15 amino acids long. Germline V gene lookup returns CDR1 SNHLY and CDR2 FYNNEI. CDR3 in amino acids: CASSESPGAWETQYF. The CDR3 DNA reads TGTGCCAGCAGTGAGAGCCCAGGGGCTTGGGAGACCCAGTACTTC.

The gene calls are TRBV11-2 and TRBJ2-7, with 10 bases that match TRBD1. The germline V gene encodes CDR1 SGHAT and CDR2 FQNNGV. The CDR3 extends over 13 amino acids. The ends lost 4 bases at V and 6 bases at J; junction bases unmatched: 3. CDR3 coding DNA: TGTGCCAGCAGCTCCGACAGGGGGCTCGAGCAGTACTTC. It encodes CASSSDRGLEQYF.

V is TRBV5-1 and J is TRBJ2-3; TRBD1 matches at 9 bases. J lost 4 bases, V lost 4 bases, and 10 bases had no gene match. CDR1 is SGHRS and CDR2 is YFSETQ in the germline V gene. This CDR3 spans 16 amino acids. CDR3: CASSLPRGQGPDTQYF. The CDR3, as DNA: TGCGCCAGCAGCCTCCCTAGGGGACAGGGTCCAGATACGCAGTATTTT.

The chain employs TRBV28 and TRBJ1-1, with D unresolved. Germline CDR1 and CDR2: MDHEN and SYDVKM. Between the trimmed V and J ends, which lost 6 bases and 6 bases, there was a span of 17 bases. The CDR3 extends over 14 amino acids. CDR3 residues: CASSTTFSLAEAFF. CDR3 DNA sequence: TGTGCCAGCAGCACGACATTTTCTCTGGCTGAAGCTTTCTTT.

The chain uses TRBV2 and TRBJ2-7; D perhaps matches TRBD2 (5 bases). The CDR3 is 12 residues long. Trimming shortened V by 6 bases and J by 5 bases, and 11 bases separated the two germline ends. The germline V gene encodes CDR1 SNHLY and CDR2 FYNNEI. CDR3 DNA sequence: TGTGCCAGCAGAGCCGTCGGGGACGAGCAGTACTTC. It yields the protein CASRAVGDEQYF.

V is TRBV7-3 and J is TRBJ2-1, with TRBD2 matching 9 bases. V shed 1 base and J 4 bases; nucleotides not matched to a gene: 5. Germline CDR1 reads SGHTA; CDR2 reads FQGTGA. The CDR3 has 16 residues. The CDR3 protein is CASSLKGSGGYNEQFF. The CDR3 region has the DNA TGTGCCAGCAGCTTAAAAGGTAGCGGGGGATACAATGAGCAGTTCTTC.

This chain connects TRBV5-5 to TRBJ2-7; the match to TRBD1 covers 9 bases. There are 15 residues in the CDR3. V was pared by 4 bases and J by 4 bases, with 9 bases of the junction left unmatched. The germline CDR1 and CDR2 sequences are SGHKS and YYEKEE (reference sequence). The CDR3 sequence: CASSDMNRGRYEQYF. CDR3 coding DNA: TGTGCCAGCAGCGATATGAACAGGGGGCGGTACGAGCAGTACTTC.

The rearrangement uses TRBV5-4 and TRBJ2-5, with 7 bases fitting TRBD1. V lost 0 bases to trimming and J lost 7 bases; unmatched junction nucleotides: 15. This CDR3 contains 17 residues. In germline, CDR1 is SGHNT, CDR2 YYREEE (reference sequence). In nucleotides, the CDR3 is TGTGCCAGCAGCTTGGCTCTGGGCGAGACAGGGTATGGGACCCAGTACTTC. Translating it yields CASSLALGETGYGTQYF.

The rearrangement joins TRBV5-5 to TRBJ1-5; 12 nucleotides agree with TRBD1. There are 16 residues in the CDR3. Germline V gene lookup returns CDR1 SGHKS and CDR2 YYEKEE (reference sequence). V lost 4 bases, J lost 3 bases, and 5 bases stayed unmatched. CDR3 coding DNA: TGTGCCAGCAGCCCAGGGACAGGGGGCTCCAATCAGCCCCAGCATTTT. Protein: CASSPGTGGSNQPQHF. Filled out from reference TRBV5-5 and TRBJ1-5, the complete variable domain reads DAGVTQSPTHLIKTRGQQVTLRCSPISGHKSVSWYQQVLGQGPQFIFQYYEKEERGRGNFPDRFSARQFPNYSSELNVNALLLGDSALYLCASSPGTGGSNQPQHFGDGTRLSIL.

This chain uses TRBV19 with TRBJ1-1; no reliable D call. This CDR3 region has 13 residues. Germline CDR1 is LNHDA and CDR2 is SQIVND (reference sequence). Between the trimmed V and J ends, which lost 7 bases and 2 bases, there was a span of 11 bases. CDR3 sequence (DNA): TGTGCCAGTACCCCTCGGAGTAACACTGAAGCTTTCTTT. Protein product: CASTPRSNTEAFF.

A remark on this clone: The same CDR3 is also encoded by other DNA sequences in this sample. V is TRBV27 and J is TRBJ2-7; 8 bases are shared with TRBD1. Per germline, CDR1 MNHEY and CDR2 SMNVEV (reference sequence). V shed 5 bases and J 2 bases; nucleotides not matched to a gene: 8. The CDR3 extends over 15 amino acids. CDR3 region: CASSPSTGATYEQYF. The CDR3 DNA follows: TGTGCCAGCAGTCCCTCGACAGGGGCGACCTACGAGCAGTACTTC.

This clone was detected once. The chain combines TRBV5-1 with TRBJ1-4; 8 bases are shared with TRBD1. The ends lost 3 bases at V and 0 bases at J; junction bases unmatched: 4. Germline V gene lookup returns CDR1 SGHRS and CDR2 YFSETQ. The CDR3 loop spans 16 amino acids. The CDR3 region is CASSSGQETTNEKLFF. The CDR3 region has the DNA TGCGCCAGCAGCTCGGGACAGGAGACAACTAATGAAAAACTGTTTTTT.

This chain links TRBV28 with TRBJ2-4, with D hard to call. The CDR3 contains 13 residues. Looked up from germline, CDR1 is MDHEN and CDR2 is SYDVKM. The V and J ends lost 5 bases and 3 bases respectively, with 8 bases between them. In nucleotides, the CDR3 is TGTGCCAGCAGTGAAACAGTCAAAAACATTCAGTACTTC. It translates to CASSETVKNIQYF.

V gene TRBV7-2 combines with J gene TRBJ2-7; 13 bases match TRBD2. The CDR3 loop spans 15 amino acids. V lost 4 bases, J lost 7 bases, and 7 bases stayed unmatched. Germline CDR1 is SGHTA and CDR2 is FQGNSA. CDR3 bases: TGTGCCAGCAGCTCAGGACTAGCGGGAGCTAGGGAGCAGTACTTC. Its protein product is CASSSGLAGAREQYF.

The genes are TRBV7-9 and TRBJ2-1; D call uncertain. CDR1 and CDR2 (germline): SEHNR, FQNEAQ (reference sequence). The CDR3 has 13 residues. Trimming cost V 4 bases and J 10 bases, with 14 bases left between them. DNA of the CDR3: TGTGCCAGCAGCTCATTGGTTGCGGCCGAGCAGTTCTTC. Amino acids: CASSSLVAAEQFF.

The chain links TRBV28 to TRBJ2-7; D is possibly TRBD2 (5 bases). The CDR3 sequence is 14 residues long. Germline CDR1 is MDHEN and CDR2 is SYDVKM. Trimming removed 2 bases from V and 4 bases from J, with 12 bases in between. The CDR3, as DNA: TGTGCCAGCAGTTTACCAAACGCGGGTTACGAGCAGTACTTC. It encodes CASSLPNAGYEQYF.

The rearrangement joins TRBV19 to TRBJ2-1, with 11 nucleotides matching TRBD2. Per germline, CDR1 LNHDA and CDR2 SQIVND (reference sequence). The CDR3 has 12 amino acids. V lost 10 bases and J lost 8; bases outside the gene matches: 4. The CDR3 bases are TGTGCCACCTCACTAGCGGGAGATGAGCAGTTCTTC. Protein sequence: CATSLAGDEQFF.

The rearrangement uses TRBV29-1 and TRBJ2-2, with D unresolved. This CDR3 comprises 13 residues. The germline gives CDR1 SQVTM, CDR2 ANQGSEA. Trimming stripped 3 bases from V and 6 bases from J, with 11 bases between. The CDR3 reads CSVDKHSSGELFF. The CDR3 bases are TGCAGCGTTGATAAACATAGCTCCGGGGAGCTGTTTTTT.